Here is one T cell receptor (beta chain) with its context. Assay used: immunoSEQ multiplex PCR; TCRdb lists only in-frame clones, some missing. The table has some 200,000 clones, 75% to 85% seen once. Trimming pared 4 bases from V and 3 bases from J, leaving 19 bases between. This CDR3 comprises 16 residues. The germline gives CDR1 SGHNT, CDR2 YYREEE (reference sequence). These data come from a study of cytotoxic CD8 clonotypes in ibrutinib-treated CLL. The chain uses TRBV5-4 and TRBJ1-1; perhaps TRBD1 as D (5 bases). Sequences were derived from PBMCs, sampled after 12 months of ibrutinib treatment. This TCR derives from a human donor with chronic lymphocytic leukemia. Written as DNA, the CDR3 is TGTGCCAGCAGCCCGGGAGGGGCGGGCGGATACACTGAAGCTTTCTTT. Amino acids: CASSPGGAGGYTEAFF.